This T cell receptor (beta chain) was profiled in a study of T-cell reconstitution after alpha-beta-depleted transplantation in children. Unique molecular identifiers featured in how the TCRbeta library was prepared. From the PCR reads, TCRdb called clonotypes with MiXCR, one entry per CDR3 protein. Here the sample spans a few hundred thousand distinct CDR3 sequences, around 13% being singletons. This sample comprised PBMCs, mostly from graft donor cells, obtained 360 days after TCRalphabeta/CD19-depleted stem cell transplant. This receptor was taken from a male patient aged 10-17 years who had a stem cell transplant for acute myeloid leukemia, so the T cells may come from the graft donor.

CDR3 nucleotide sequence: TGTGCCAGCAGCAAGACAGGGAGTGCAGATACGCAGTATTTT. It encodes CASSKTGSADTQYF. J is TRBJ2-3 and V is TRBV7-2; TRBD1 matches 7 bases. Germline assignment: CDR1 SGHTA and CDR2 FQGNSA. The V and J ends lost 5 bases and 4 bases, in that order; junction bases with no gene match: 6. The CDR3 loop spans 14 amino acids.